Presented here are 3 T cell receptor beta chains from one specimen sequenced in a study of blood T cell repertoires in COVID-19. Repertoires were generated with immunoSEQ multiplex PCR, while TCRdb's copy carries only in-frame clones and drops some. The sample holds 150,000 or so clones, roughly 84% seen once. The specimen sequenced was PBMCs or T cells enriched from blood (not recorded which). These receptors came from a human donor with acute COVID-19. The donor label of this sample is uncertain.

In this sample, this clone turned up once. The rearrangement joins TRBV7-3 to TRBJ2-3; 7 nucleotides match TRBD2. Germline V gene data show CDR1 as SGHTA and CDR2 as FQGTGA. The J segment lost 6 bases and the V segment lost 3 bases, leaving 9 bases of the junction unmatched. CDR3 length: 15 residues. In DNA form, the CDR3 reads TGTGCCAGCAGCTTCTTGGGGAGGGACTACGATACGCAGTATTTT. Amino acids: CASSFLGRDYDTQYF.

J is TRBJ2-7 and V is TRBV4-1; 9 nucleotides line up with TRBD1. Germline-derived CDR1 and CDR2 are MGHRA and YSYEKL. J lost 6 bases, V lost 3 bases, and 9 bases had no gene match. The CDR3 consists of 15 residues. The CDR3 spells CASSQVQGAKGEQYF. The DNA of the CDR3 is TGCGCCAGCAGCCAGGTACAGGGGGCGAAGGGCGAGCAGTACTTC.

V usage is TRBV7-9 and J usage is TRBJ2-5; 8 bases line up with TRBD2. Germline loops: CDR1 SEHNR, CDR2 FQNEAQ (reference sequence). The CDR3 runs 15 residues. V lost 3 bases to trimming and J lost 4 bases; unmatched junction nucleotides: 7. The CDR3 coding sequence is TGTGCCAGCAGCTTGGGCCGGGGGGGCGTAGAGACCCAGTACTTC. The encoded protein is CASSLGRGGVETQYF.